One and the same sample provided the 6 T cell receptor beta chains below, sequenced in a study of vaccination and CD4 T cells after COVID-19. These receptors are not linked to any known antigen. This sample's time point: late sampling 161 to 241 days after vaccination in a few convalescent patients. Treatment denoted: approximately 9-day PBMC culture with coronavirus spike peptide pools or control peptides (ViraFEST assay). The Oncomine TCR Beta short-read assay was what sequenced the DNA obtained from cultured CD4+ T cells. TCRdb re-called the PCR reads through MiXCR, storing one row per CDR3 protein. Of about 20,000 distinct CDR3 sequences detected, around two fifths appear once; the ten largest clones hold 25% to 30%. The source material was CD4+ T cells from blood, cultured in vitro, sampled about 7 months after SARS-CoV-2 vaccination. Every receptor here comes from a human donor who had recovered from COVID-19.

CDR3 sequence: CASSIGATDTQYF. The CDR3 bases are TGTGCCAGTAGTATCGGGGCCACAGATACGCAGTATTTT. The V and J genes are TRBV19 and TRBJ2-3; either TRBD1 or TRBD2 may fit D (5 bases each). CDR1 and CDR2 from the germline V gene are LNHDA and SQIVND (reference sequence). The CDR3 has 13 residues. Trimming took 3 bases from V and 2 from J, leaving 6 bases between them.

This clonotype appeared a few times. The chain has TRBV7-6 and TRBJ2-5; TRBD1 matches 7 bases. Germline values: CDR1 SGHVS, CDR2 FNYEAQ. This CDR3 has 14 residues. V shed 2 bases, J shed 5 bases, and the junction held 5 bases outside the gene matches. The CDR3 DNA follows: TGTGCCAGCAGCTTACTCTCGGACAGGGAGACCCAGTACTTC. This sequence encodes CASSLLSDRETQYF.

The chain combines TRBV20-1 with TRBJ2-3; TRBD1 or TRBD2 may be the D gene (6 bases each). From germline, CDR1 is DFQATT and CDR2 SNEGSKA (reference sequence). V was cut by 6 bases and J by 6 bases, with 19 bases left in between. This CDR3 is built from 14 residues. In nucleotides, the CDR3 is TGCAGTGCCCACCCGGGGGCTAGCGTCGATACGCAGTATTTT. Translating it yields CSAHPGASVDTQYF.

In this sample, this clonotype turned up a few times. V gene TRBV5-5 combines with J gene TRBJ2-5, with 12 bases lining up with TRBD2. The CDR3 is made up of 15 amino acids. From germline, CDR1 is SGHKS and CDR2 YYEKEE (reference sequence). The junction had 5 bases not matched to a gene; V was cut back by 3 bases and J by 5 bases. The CDR3 protein is CASSSSGRATETQYF. As DNA, the CDR3 is TGTGCCAGCAGCTCTAGCGGGAGGGCCACGGAGACCCAGTACTTC.

Only a few counts were recorded for this clonotype. The rearrangement links TRBV6-1 to TRBJ1-6, with 9 nucleotides matching TRBD1. From germline, CDR1 is MNHNS and CDR2 SASEGT. CDR3 length: 17 amino acids. V shed 6 bases and J 9 bases; nucleotides not matched to a gene: 15. CDR3 bases: TGTGCCAGCAGACCCCACATAGGCGGGACAGGGATTTCACCCCTCCACTTT. Protein sequence: CASRPHIGGTGISPLHF.

This clonotype has just a few counts. The chain uses TRBV6-1 and TRBJ2-1; a possible D gene is TRBD2 (6 bases). The CDR3 contains 14 residues. Germline V gene data show CDR1 as MNHNS and CDR2 as SASEGT. The V end lost 11 bases, the J end lost 7 bases, and 21 bases lay between the germline ends. The CDR3 region is CAGLSGEDGNEQFF. Written as DNA, the CDR3 is TGTGCCGGGCTGTCGGGGGAGGATGGGAATGAGCAGTTCTTC.